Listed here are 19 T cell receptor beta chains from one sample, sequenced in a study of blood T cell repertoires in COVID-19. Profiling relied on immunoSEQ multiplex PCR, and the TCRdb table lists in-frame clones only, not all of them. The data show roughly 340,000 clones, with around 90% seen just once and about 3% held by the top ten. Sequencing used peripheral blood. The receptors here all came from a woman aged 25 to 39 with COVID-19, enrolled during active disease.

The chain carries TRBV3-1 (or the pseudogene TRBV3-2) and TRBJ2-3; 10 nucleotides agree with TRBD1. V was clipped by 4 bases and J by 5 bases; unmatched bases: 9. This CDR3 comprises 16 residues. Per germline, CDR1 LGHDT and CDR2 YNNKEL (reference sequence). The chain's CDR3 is CASSPYRQGARDTQYF. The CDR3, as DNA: TGTGCCAGCAGCCCCTACAGACAGGGGGCACGAGATACGCAGTATTTT.

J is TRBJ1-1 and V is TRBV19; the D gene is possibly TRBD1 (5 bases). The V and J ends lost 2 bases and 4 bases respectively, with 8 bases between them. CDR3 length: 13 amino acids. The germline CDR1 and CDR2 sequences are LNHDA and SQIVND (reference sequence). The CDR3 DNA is TGTGCCAGTAGTATATGGGGGGGCACTGAAGCTTTCTTT. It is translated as CASSIWGGTEAFF.

The CDR3 sequence is CASSIRVGPTGENSPLHF. The CDR3 DNA reads TGTGCCAGTAGTATAAGAGTGGGTCCGACAGGGGAGAATTCACCCCTCCACTTT. The chain has TRBV19 and TRBJ1-6; 8 bases match TRBD1. Germline assignment: CDR1 LNHDA and CDR2 SQIVND (reference sequence). This CDR3 is 18 amino acids long. V lost 2 bases to trimming and J lost 7 bases; unmatched junction nucleotides: 13.

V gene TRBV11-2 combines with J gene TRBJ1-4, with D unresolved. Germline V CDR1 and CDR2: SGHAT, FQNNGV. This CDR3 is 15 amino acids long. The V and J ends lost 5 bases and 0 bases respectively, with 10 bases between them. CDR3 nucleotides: TGTGCCAGCAGCACGACCGGGACAACTAATGAAAAACTGTTTTTT. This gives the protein CASSTTGTTNEKLFF.

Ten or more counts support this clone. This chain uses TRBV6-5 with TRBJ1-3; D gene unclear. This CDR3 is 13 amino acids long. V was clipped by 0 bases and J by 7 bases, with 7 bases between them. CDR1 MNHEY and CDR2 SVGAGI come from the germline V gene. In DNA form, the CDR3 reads TGTGCCAGCAGTTACTCGAGTGGTAACACCATATATTTT. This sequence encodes CASSYSSGNTIYF.

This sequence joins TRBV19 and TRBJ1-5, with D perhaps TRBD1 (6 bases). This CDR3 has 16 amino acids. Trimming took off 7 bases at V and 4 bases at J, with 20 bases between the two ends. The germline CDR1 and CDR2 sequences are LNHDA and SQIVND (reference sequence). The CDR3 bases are TGTGCCAGTAATGAGGGGGGGGGCGTCGAGAATCAGCCCCAGCATTTT. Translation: CASNEGGGVENQPQHF.

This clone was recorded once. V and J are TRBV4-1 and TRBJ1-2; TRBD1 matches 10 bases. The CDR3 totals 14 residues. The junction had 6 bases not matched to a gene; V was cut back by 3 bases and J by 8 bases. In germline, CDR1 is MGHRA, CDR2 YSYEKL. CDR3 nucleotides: TGCGCCAGCAGCCAGGGGACAGGGGCGAGCGGCTACACCTTC. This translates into CASSQGTGASGYTF.

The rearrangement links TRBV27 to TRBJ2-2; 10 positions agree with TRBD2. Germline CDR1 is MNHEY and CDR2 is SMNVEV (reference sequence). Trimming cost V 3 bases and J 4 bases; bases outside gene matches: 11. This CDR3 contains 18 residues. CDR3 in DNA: TGTGCCAGCAGTTTTTTACGACCTAGCGGGAGTACCACCGGGGAGCTGTTTTTT. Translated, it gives CASSFLRPSGSTTGELFF.

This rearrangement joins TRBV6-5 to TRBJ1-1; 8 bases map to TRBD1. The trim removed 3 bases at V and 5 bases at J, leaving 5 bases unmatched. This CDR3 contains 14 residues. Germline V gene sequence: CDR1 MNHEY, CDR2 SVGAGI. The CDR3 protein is CASSYQGATTEAFF. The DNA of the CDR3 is TGTGCCAGCAGTTATCAGGGGGCTACTACTGAAGCTTTCTTT.

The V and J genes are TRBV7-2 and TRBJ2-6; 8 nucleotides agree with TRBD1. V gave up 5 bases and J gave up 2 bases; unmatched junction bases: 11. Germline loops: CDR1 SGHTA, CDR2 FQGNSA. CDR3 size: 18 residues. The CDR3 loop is CASSGDRGGKTGANVLTF. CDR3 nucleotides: TGTGCCAGCAGCGGCGACAGGGGTGGAAAGACTGGGGCCAACGTCCTGACTTTC.

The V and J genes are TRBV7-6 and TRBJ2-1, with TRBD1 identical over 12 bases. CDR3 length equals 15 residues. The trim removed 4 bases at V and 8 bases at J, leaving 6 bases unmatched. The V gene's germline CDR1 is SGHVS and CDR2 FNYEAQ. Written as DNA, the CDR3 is TGTGCCAGCAGCTCGGGACAGGGGGCTAGGGATGAGCAGTTCTTC. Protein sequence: CASSSGQGARDEQFF.

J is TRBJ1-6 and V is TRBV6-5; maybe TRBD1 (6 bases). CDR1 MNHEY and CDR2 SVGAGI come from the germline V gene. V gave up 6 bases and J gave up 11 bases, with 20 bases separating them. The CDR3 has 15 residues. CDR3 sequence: CASSNRQALRTPLHF. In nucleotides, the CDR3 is TGTGCCAGCAGCAACCGACAGGCCTTGAGGACACCCCTCCACTTT.

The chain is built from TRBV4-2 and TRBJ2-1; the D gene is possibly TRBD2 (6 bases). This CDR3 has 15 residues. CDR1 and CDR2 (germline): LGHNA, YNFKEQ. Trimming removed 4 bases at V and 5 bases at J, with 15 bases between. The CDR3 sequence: CASSRAGTEDNEQFF. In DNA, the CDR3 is TGTGCCAGCAGCCGCGCCGGGACTGAGGACAATGAGCAGTTCTTC.

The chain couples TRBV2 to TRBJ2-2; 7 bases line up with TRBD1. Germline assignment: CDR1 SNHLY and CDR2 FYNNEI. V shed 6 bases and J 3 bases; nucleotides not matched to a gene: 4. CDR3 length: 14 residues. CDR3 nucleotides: TGTGCCAGCAGGACGACAGGGCACACCGGGGAGCTGTTTTTT. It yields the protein CASRTTGHTGELFF.

CDR3 in DNA: TGTGCCAGCAGTGAAGCGCGGTTAGCGGGCCTCACAGATACGCAGTATTTT. This sequence encodes CASSEARLAGLTDTQYF. This rearrangement joins TRBV2 to TRBJ2-3, with 7 bases that match TRBD2. The CDR3 spans 17 residues. The germline gives CDR1 SNHLY, CDR2 FYNNEI. Trimming at V came to 0 bases and at J to 2 bases, leaving 8 bases not matched to a gene.

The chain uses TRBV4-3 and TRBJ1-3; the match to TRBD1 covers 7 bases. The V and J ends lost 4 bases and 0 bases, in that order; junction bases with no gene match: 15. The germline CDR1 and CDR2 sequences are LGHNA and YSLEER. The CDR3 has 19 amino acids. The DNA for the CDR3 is TGCGCCAGCAGCCCGAGAACCCCGGGACAGCTTAACTCTGGAAACACCATATATTTT. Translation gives CASSPRTPGQLNSGNTIYF.

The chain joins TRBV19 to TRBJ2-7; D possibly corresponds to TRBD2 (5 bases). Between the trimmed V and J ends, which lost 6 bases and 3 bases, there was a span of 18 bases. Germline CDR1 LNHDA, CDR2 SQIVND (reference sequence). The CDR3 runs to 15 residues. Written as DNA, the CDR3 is TGTGCCAGTAGATCCGGGAACCTAAGGAACTACGAGCAGTACTTC. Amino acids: CASRSGNLRNYEQYF.

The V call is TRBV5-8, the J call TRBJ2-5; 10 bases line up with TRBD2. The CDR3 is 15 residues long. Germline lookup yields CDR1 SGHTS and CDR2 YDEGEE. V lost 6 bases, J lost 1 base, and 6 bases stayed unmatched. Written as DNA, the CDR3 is TGTGCCAGCAAAAAGCGGGGGGGCCTCCAAGAGACCCAGTACTTC. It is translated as CASKKRGGLQETQYF.

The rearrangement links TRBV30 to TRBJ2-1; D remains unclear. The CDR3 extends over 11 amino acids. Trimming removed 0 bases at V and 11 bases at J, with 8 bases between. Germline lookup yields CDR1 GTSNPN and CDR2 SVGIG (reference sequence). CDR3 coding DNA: TGTGCCTGGAGTGTACGCGGAAAGCAGTTCTTC. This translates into CAWSVRGKQFF.